This T cell receptor (beta chain) was retrieved from a study of blood T cells in healthy people across ages. Study-wide results and caveats: A conclusive naive versus antigen-experienced comparison was prevented by the unsorted PBMCs. Estimates of diversity drawn from one million T cells were considered underestimates.

As regards this clonotype: Its target is unknown.

PBMCs were isolated at a quantity of at least 6 million per sample. Primed by a sample-barcoded 5' primer and a J-beta primer mix, a second PCR proceeded for 7 to 11 cycles. TCRdb processed the 5' RACE reads anew with MiXCR; each CDR3 protein has one entry. The repertoire has fewer than 700,000 distinct CDR3 sequences, around 43% of them found once; the top ten carry 30%. The trim removed 10 bases at V and 2 bases at J, leaving 7 bases unmatched. Germline-derived CDR1 and CDR2 are MNHEY and SVGEGT. CDR3 size: 14 residues. This sequence was found in an older man in good health. V usage is TRBV6-2 or TRBV6-3 and J usage is TRBJ2-3; TRBD2 matches 9 bases. Sample: blood. The CDR3 nucleotides read TGTGCCACCAAGCGGGGGGCCTCCACAGATACGCAGTATTTT. Its protein is CATKRGASTDTQYF.